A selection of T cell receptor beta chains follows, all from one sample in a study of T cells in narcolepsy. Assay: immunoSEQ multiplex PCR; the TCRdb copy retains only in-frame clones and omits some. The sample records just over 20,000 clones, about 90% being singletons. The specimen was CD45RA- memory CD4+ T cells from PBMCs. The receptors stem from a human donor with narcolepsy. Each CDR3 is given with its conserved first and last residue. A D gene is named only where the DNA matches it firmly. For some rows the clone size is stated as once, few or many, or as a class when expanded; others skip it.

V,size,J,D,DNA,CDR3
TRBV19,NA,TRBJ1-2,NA,TGTGCCAGTAGGGTCCCCAGGGGTTTCGGCTATGGCTACACCTTC,CASRVPRGFGYGYTF
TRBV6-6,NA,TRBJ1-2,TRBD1,TGTGCCAGCAGTTACCGACAGGGAGACTATGGCTACACCTTC,CASSYRQGDYGYTF
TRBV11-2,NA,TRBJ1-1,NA,TGTGCCAGCAGCTTAGATCGGACCGGAATGGCTGAAGCTTTCTTT,CASSLDRTGMAEAFF
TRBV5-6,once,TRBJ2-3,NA,TGTGCCAGCCTAAGACAGGAAAGGAGGACAGATACGCAGTATTTT,CASLRQERRTDTQYF
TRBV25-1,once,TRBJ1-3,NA,TGTGCCAGCAGTGATGCCGGTTCCTCTGGAAACACCATATATTTT,CASSDAGSSGNTIYF
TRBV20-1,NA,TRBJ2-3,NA,TGCAGTGCTAGTCCTAGCGCGACGCAGTATTTT,CSASPSATQYF
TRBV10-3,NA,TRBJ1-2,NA,TGTGCCATCAGTTCTTTAGAGAGCTATGGCTACACCTTC,CAISSLESYGYTF
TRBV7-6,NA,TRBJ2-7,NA,TGTGCCAGCAGCTTAGGAGGTATACCTAAGCGGCCCTACTCCTACGAGCAGTACTTC,CASSLGGIPKRPYSYEQYF
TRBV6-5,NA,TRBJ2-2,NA,TGTGCCAGCAGTTACAGGGGAACCGGGGAGCTGTTTTTT,CASSYRGTGELFF
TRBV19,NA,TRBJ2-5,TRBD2,TGTGCCAGTCTCGACCTCTCACGGGAGGGCCGGGAGACCCAGTACTTC,CASLDLSREGRETQYF
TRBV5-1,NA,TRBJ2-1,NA,TGCGCCAGCAGCCATAGCGCCCCCGGCAATGAGCAGTTCTTC,CASSHSAPGNEQFF
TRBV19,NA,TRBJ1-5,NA,TGTGCCAGTAGTATAGAGACAGTTTGGGCTTCTAGCAATCAGCCCCAGCATTTT,CASSIETVWASSNQPQHF
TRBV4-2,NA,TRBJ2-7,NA,TGTGCCAGCAGCCACACCCCCGGGGGCTACGAGCAGTACTTC,CASSHTPGGYEQYF
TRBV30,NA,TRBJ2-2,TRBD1,TGTGCCTGGAGGGGACAGGGGTCTGGGCTGTTTTTT,CAWRGQGSGLFF
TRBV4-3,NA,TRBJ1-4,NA,TGCACCAGCAGCCCGGGAAGGTTAGGAACTAATGAAAAACTGTTTTTT,CTSSPGRLGTNEKLFF
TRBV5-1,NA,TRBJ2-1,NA,TGCGCCAGCAGCTCCCGGGGCGGAGGGTACAATGAGCAGTTCTTC,CASSSRGGGYNEQFF
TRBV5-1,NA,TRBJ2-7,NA,TGCGCCAGCAGCCCGGACGGAAGGAGCTCCTACGAGCAGTACTTC,CASSPDGRSSYEQYF
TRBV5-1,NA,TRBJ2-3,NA,TGCGCCAGCAGCTTGGCCTGGGGTTTTGACACAGATACGCAGTATTTT,CASSLAWGFDTDTQYF
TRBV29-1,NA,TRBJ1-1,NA,TGCAGCGCCGGGACGGACACTGAAGCTTTCTTT,CSAGTDTEAFF
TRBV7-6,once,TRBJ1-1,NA,TGTGCCAGCAGCCAACGGGACGGGGTAAGGAAAGCTTTCTTT,CASSQRDGVRKAFF
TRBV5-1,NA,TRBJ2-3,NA,TGCGCCAGCAGCTCTTTTGGGAGCGCAGATACGCAGTATTTT,CASSSFGSADTQYF
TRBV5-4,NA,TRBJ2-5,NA,TGTGCCAGCAGCTTAGTATCCCCTAGCGTTTTTGATAAAGAGACCCAGTACTTC,CASSLVSPSVFDKETQYF
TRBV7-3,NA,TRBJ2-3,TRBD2,TGTGCCAGCAGCTTAGGGCTAGCGGAGAGCACAGATACGCAGTATTTT,CASSLGLAESTDTQYF
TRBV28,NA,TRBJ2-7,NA,TGTGCCAGCAGGGGTTACTACGAGCAGTACTTC,CASRGYYEQYF
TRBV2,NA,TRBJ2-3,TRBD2,TGTGCCAGCAGTGCAAGCGGGGCCCGAGCCGTGGATACGCAGTATTTT,CASSASGARAVDTQYF
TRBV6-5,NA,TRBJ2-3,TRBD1,TGTGCGTTGGGTAGGGGGCATACGCAGTATTTT,CALGRGHTQYF
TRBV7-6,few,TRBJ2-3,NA,TGTGCCAGCAGCGGAGGGACTCCAAATACGCAGTATTTT,CASSGGTPNTQYF
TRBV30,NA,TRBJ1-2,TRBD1,TGTGCCTGGAGCGCGACAGGGGCCCATAACTATGGCTACACCTTC,CAWSATGAHNYGYTF
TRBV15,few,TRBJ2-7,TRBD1,TGTGCCACCAGCTCCAGCCTTGGGGACAGAGCCTACGAGCAGTACTTC,CATSSSLGDRAYEQYF
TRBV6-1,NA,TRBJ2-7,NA,TGTGCCAGCAGTCACCGACCGAACGAGCAGTACTTC,CASSHRPNEQYF
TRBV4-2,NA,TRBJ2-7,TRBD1,TGTGCCAGCAGCGCGGACAGGGGCACCTACGAGCAGTACTTC,CASSADRGTYEQYF
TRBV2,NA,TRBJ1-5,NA,TGTGCCAGCAGGGGGCAGGGAGGCCGTAGCAATCAGCCCCAGCATTTT,CASRGQGGRSNQPQHF
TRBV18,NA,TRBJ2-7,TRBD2,TGTGCCAGCTCCCCGATCTCCGGGACTAGCGAATTCTACGAGCAGTACTTC,CASSPISGTSEFYEQYF
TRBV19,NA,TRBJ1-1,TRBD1,TGTGCCAGTAGCCCCCGGACAGGACGGAACACTGAAGCTTTCTTT,CASSPRTGRNTEAFF
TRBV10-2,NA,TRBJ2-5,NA,TGCGCCAGCAGTCTGGCGGGGAGGGAGACCCAGTACTTC,CASSLAGRETQYF
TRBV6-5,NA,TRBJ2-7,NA,TGTGCCAGCAGTTACTCGGGACACCGCTACGAGCAGTACTTC,CASSYSGHRYEQYF
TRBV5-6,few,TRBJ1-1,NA,TGTGCCAGCAGCTTGGCGGGGTGGGAGCGCATGAACACTGAAGCTTTCTTT,CASSLAGWERMNTEAFF
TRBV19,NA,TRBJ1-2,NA,TGTGCCAGTACCAGGCCAGGGGATAACTATGGCTACACCTTC,CASTRPGDNYGYTF
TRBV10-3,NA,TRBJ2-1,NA,TGTGCCATCAGTGAGCAGGCTAGCAGCTACAATGAGCAGTTCTTC,CAISEQASSYNEQFF
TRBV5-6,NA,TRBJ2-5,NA,TGTGCCAGCAGCTCCTTTCGGGGGGAGACCCAGTACTTC,CASSSFRGETQYF